This is a list of T cell receptor beta chains from one sample in a study of PD-1 blockade in mismatch repair-deficient tumors. Measured with immunoSEQ multiplex PCR; TCRdb has only the in-frame clones, and not every one. The sample comprises 80,000 to 130,000 clones, about 79% of which are singletons, and around 5.8% rests with the top ten. The sequences come from peripheral blood, collected approximately 36 weeks after starting pembrolizumab. The receptors were sampled from an adult with mismatch repair-deficient cancer. Both conserved end residues are part of each CDR3. The D gene is left open where the match is weak. Not every row has a clone size; where given, it reads once, few, many or a size class.

clone_size j_call v_call d_call cdr3_nt cdr3_aa
- TRBJ2-1 TRBV19 TRBD1 TGTGCCAGTAGTATAGACGGGACAGGGGTCTACAATGAGCAGTTCTTC CASSIDGTGVYNEQFF
- TRBJ2-7 TRBV7-9 - TGTGCCAGCAGCTTTACCCAGGGGTACGAGCAGTACTTC CASSFTQGYEQYF
- TRBJ2-2 TRBV7-3 - TGTGCCAGCAGCTTGGGTCTGGACACCGGGGAGCTGTTTTTT CASSLGLDTGELFF
- TRBJ2-2 TRBV9 - TGTGCCAGCAGCGTAGAATACACCGGGGAGCTGTTTTTT CASSVEYTGELFF
- TRBJ2-5 TRBV7-9 - TGTGCCAGCAGCTTCTCGACCAACCAAGAGACCCAGTACTTC CASSFSTNQETQYF
few TRBJ1-1 TRBV6-1 TRBD1 TGTGCCAGCAGTGGAGTGACAGGGGGGTACACTGAAGCTTTCTTT CASSGVTGGYTEAFF
once TRBJ2-3 TRBV30 - TGTGCCTGGAGCGGGACAGATACGCAGTATTTT CAWSGTDTQYF
few TRBJ2-1 TRBV5-1 TRBD1 TGCGCCAGCAGCCAGGCACCGGGACAGGCAGGTAATGAGCAGTTCTTC CASSQAPGQAGNEQFF
- TRBJ2-1 TRBV5-6 TRBD2 TGTGCCAGCAGCTTGGCACTAGCGGGTGTAGATGAGCAGTTCTTC CASSLALAGVDEQFF
few TRBJ1-2 TRBV9 - TGTGCCAGCAGCGTAGGAGGGACGAATAACTATGGCTACACCTTC CASSVGGTNNYGYTF
once TRBJ2-6 TRBV10-3 TRBD2 TGTGCCATCGCCGGACTAGACCTTAGCTCTGGGGCCAACGTCCTGACTTTC CAIAGLDLSSGANVLTF
- TRBJ1-2 TRBV9 - TGTGCCAGCAGCCCCCATCGACGGGACATCTATGGCTACACCTTC CASSPHRRDIYGYTF
- TRBJ1-1 TRBV27 - TGTGCCAGCAGTTTTTCGGTCGGGACTGAAGCTTTCTTT CASSFSVGTEAFF
- TRBJ2-7 TRBV20-1 - TGCAGTGCTAGGGGGTGGTACTTC CSARGWYF
- TRBJ1-4 TRBV7-2 TRBD1 TGTGCCAGCAGCTTAAGCAGGGACAGGGGAGGAACTAATGAAAAACTGTTTTTT CASSLSRDRGGTNEKLFF
- TRBJ1-4 TRBV6-5 - TGTGCCAGCAGCCAAAAGGGGTTACTCGATGAAAAACTGTTTTTT CASSQKGLLDEKLFF
- TRBJ1-4 TRBV18 TRBD1 TGTGCCAGCTCACCCGGGACAGGGAGCGGAACTAATGAAAAACTGTTTTTT CASSPGTGSGTNEKLFF
- TRBJ2-1 TRBV4-1 TRBD1 TGCGCCAGCAGCCAAGAGGGACAGGGTTATAATGAGCAGTTCTTC CASSQEGQGYNEQFF
- TRBJ1-1 TRBV27 TRBD1 TGTGCCAGCAGCCAGGGGGCCCAGCGGTTCTTT CASSQGAQRFF
- TRBJ2-1 TRBV11-3 TRBD2 TGTGCCAGCAGCTTAGGTCGTAGCGGGACTATCTACAATGAGCAGTTCTTC CASSLGRSGTIYNEQFF
- TRBJ2-3 TRBV27 TRBD2 TGTGCCAGCAGTCCCCGGACTAGCGGGGATACGCAGTATTTT CASSPRTSGDTQYF
- TRBJ1-1 TRBV30 - TGTGCCTGGAGCACCCCTTCGACAGAATTGAAGGGTGAAGCTTTCTTT CAWSTPSTELKGEAFF
- TRBJ2-7 TRBV19 TRBD1 TGTGCCAGTAGCCCGGGACAGACCCAATATCACGGGAACGAGCAGTACTTC CASSPGQTQYHGNEQYF
- TRBJ2-2 TRBV11-2 - TGTGCCAGCAGCTTTAGCTTCGGGATGATAAACACCGGGGAGCTGTTTTTT CASSFSFGMINTGELFF
- TRBJ2-4 TRBV2 TRBD1 TGTGCCAGCAGTGAACAGGGGGCCACCAAAAACATTCAGTACTTC CASSEQGATKNIQYF
- TRBJ2-1 TRBV12-5 TRBD1 TGTGCTAGTGGCCCCGGGACAGGGAACTTCAATGAGCAGTTCTTC CASGPGTGNFNEQFF
few TRBJ1-1 TRBV19 TRBD1 TGTGCCAGTAATACGGACAGGGGGGGACCGAACACTGAAGCTTTCTTT CASNTDRGGPNTEAFF
- TRBJ1-4 TRBV7-2 TRBD1 TGTGCCAGCAGCCCCTTTAGATGGGACAGGGGGAGCACTAATGAAAAACTGTTTTTT CASSPFRWDRGSTNEKLFF
- TRBJ2-1 TRBV15 - TGTGCCACCAGCAGAGGGACCGGGGCTGACAATGAGCAGTTCTTC CATSRGTGADNEQFF